This T cell receptor (beta chain) originates from a study of blood T cell repertoires in COVID-19. Only in-frame clones appear in the TCRdb table, and some are missing; sequencing was by immunoSEQ multiplex PCR. The sample holds roughly 87,000 clones, approximately 84% seen once. This CDR3 is 14 amino acids long. The germline gives CDR1 LGHDT, CDR2 YNNKEL (reference sequence). V was cut by 4 bases and J by 7 bases, with 15 bases left in between. This TCR was sampled from an older woman with acute or convalescent COVID-19. Sequences were obtained from peripheral blood. The chain has TRBV3-1 (or the pseudogene TRBV3-2) and TRBJ2-3, with a weak D call TRBD1 (6 bases). The CDR3 loop is CASSPRTAGYTQYF. DNA for the CDR3: TGTGCCAGCAGCCCCCGGACAGCTGGTTATACGCAGTATTTT.